This T cell receptor beta chain was profiled in a study of blood T cell repertoires in COVID-19. Study information: Samples came from the United States, Italy and Spain, spanning acute and convalescent COVID-19.

The CDR3 is made up of 13 amino acids. Germline V gene sequence: CDR1 ENHRY, CDR2 SYGVKD. With 6 bases removed from V and 0 bases from J, the gap between germline ends came to 8 bases. TCRdb's copy holds only in-frame clones and misses some; the assay was immunoSEQ multiplex PCR. The table lists fewer than 400,000 clones, 88% of them singletons. Participants' reported clinical history set cohort assignment. Each recovered donor of Cohort 3 presented with two negative PCRs, clearance, or symptom resolution. This chain joins TRBV10-3 and TRBJ1-1; no reliable D call. This TCR was recovered from a man aged 25-45 years who had recovered from COVID-19. Sequences were obtained from PBMCs or T cells enriched from blood (not recorded which). CDR3 in DNA: TGTGCCATCAGGGGAGCAATGAACACTGAAGCTTTCTTT. This gives the protein CAIRGAMNTEAFF.